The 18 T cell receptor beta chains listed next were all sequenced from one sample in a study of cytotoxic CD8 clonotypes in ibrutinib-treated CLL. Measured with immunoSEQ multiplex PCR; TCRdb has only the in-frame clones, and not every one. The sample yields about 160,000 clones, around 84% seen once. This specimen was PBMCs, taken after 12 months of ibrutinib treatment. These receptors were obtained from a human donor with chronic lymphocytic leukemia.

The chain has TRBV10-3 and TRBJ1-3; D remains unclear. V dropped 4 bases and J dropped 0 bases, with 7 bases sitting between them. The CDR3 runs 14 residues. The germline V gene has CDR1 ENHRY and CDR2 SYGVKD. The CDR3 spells CAISVGHSGNTIYF. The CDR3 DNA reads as TGTGCCATCAGTGTAGGGCACTCTGGAAACACCATATATTTT.

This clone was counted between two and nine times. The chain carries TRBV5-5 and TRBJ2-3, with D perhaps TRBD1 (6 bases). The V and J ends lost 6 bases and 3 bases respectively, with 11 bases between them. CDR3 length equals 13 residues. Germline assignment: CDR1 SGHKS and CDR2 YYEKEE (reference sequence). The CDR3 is CASTTTGTDTQYF. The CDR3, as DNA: TGTGCCAGCACGACCACAGGGACAGATACGCAGTATTTT. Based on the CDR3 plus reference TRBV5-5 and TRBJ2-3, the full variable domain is DAGVTQSPTHLIKTRGQQVTLRCSPISGHKSVSWYQQVLGQGPQFIFQYYEKEERGRGNFPDRFSARQFPNYSSELNVNALLLGDSALYLCASTTTGTDTQYFGPGTRLTVL.

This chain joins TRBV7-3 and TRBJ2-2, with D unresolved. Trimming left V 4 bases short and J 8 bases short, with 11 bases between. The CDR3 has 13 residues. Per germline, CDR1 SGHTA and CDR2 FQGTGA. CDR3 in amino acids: CASSSAARGELFF. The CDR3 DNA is TGTGCCAGCAGCTCGGCTGCGAGGGGGGAGCTGTTTTTT.

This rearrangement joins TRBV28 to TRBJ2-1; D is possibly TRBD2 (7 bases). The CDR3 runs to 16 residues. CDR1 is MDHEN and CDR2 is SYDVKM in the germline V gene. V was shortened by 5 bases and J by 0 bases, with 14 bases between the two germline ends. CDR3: CASSVGGPNSYNEQFF. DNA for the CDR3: TGTGCCAGCAGTGTCGGGGGGCCTAACTCCTACAATGAGCAGTTCTTC.

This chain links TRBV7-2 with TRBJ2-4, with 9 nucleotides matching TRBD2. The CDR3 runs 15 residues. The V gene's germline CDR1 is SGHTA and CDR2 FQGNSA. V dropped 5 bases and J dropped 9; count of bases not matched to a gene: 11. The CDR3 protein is CASSLETGLARIQYF. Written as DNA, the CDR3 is TGTGCCAGCAGCCTAGAAACGGGACTAGCTCGCATTCAGTACTTC.

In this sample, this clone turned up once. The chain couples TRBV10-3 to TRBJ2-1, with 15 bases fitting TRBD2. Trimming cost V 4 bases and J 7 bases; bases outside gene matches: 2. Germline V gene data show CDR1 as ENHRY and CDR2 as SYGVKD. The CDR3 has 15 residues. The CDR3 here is CAISGTSGGGNEQFF. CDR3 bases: TGTGCCATCAGTGGGACTAGCGGGGGGGGAAATGAGCAGTTCTTC.

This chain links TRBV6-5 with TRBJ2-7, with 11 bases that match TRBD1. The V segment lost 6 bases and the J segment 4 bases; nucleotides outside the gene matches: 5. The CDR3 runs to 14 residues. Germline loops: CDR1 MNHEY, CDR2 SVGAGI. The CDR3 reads CASRRTGGVYEQYF. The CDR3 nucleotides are TGTGCCAGCAGGCGGACAGGGGGCGTTTACGAGCAGTACTTC.

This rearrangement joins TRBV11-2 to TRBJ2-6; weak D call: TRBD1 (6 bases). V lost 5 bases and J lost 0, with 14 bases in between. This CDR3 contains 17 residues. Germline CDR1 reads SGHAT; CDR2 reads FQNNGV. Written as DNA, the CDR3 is TGTGCCAGCAGCGCACAGGGTACCAGCTCTGGGGCCAACGTCCTGACTTTC. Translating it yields CASSAQGTSSGANVLTF.

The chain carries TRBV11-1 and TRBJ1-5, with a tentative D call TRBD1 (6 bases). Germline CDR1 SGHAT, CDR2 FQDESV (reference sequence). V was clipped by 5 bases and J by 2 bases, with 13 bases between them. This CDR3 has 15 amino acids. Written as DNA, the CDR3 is TGTGCCAGCAGCCCCGAGGGGGGCGGCAATCAGCCCCAGCATTTT. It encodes CASSPEGGGNQPQHF. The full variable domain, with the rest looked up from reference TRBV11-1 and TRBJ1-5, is EAEVAQSPRYKITEKSQAVAFWCDPISGHATLYWYRQILGQGPELLVQFQDESVVDDSQLPKDRFSAERLKGVDSTLKIQPAELGDSAMYLCASSPEGGGNQPQHFGDGTRLSIL.

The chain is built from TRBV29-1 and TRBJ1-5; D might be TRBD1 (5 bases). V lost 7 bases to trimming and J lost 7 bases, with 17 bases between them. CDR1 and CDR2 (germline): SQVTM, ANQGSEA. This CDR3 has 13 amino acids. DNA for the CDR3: TGCAGCGCATCGCAGGGTTTTAGCCAGCCCCAGCATTTT. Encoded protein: CSASQGFSQPQHF.

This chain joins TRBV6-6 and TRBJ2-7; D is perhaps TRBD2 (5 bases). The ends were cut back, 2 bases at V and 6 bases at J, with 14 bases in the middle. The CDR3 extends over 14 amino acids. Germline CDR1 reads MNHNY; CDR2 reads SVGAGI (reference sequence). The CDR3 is CASSYPAGLGEQYF. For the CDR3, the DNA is TGTGCCAGCAGTTACCCCGCGGGTTTAGGCGAGCAGTACTTC.

The CDR3 loop reads CASSPTYEQYF. The CDR3, as DNA: TGTGCCAGCAGCCCCACCTACGAGCAGTACTTC. The V gene is TRBV9, the J gene TRBJ2-7; no clear D gene. CDR3 length: 11 residues. V was shortened by 4 bases and J by 2 bases, with 4 bases between the two germline ends. The V gene's germline CDR1 is SGDLS and CDR2 YYNGEE.

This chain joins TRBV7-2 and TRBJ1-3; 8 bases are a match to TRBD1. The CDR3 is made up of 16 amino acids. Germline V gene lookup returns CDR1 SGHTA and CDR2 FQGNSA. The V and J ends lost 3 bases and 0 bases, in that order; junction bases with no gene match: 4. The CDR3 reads CASSFGTGLSGNTIYF. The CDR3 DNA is TGTGCCAGCAGCTTTGGGACAGGACTCTCTGGAAACACCATATATTTT.

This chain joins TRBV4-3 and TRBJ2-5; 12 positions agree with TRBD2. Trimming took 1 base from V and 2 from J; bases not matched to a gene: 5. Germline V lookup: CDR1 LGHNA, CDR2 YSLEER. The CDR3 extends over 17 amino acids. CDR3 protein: CASSQALAGGRQETQYF. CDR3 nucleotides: TGCGCCAGCAGCCAAGCGCTAGCGGGGGGGAGGCAAGAGACCCAGTACTTC.

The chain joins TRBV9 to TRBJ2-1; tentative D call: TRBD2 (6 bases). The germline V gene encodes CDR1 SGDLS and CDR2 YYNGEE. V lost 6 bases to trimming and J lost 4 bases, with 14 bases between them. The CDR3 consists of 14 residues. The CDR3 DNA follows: TGTGCCAGCACCCCCGGAGGGCCATACAATGAGCAGTTCTTC. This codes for CASTPGGPYNEQFF.

The CDR3 nucleotides read TGTGCCAGCAGCCCGGGATCGAACACTGAAGCTTTCTTT. Protein product: CASSPGSNTEAFF. The chain combines TRBV7-2 with TRBJ1-1; D unresolved. CDR1 is SGHTA and CDR2 is FQGNSA in the germline V gene. CDR3 length: 13 residues. V lost 5 bases, J lost 1 base, and 8 bases lay in between.

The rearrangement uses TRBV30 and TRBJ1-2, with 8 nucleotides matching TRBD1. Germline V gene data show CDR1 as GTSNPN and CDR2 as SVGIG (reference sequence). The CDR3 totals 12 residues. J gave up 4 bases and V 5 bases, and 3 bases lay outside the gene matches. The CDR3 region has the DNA TGTGCCTGGGCAGGGGGCATCTATGGCTACACCTTC. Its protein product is CAWAGGIYGYTF.

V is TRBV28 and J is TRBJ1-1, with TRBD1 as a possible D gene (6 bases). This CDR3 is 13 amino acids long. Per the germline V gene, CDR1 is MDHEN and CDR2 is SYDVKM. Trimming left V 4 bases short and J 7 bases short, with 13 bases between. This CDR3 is CASSSPGGGEAFF. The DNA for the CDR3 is TGTGCCAGCAGTTCCCCCGGGGGCGGTGAAGCTTTCTTT.